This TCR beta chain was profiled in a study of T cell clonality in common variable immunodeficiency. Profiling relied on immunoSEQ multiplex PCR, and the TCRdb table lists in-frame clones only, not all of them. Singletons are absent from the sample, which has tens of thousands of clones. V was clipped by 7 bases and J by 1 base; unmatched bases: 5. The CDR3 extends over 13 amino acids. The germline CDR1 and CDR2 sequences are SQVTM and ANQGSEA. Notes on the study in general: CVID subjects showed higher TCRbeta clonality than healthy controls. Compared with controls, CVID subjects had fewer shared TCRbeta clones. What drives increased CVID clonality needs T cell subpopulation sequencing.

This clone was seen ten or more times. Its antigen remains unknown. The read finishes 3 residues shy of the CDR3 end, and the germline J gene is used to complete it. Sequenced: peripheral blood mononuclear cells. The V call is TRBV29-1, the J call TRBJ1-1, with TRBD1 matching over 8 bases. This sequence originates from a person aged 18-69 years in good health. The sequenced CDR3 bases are TGCAGCGCTGGGACAGGTCCGAACACTGAA. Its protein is CSAGTGPNTE. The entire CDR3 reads CSAGTGPNTEAFF.